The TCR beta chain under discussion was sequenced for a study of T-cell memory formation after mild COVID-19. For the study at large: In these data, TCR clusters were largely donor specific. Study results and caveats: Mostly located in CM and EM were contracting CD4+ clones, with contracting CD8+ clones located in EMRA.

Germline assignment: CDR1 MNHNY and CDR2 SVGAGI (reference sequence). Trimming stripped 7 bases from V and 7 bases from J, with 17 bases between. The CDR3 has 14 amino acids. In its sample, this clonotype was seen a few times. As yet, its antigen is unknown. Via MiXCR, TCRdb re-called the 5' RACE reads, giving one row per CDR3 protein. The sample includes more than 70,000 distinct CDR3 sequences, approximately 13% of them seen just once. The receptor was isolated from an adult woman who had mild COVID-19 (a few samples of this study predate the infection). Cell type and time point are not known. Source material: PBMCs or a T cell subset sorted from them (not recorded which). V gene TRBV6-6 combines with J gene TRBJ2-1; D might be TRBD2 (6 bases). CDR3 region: CASTIAASGNEQFF. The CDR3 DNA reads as TGTGCCAGCACAATAGCGGCCTCAGGGAATGAGCAGTTCTTC.